This section outlines one T cell receptor (beta chain) sequence together with its context. This clonotype was counted a few times. Its recognized antigen is unknown. No per-base quality is available; no much larger clone lies one base away. The TCR beta CDR3 regions were amplified from RNA transcripts. The TCR CDR3 was subjected to a first round of RT-PCR using the HTBI primer set and the Qiagen OneStep RT-PCR kit. A second multiplex PCR round built the libraries, followed by size selection and purification. The libraries were sequenced on an Illumina HiSeq2000 using paired-end 100 bp reads. Per the original workflow: SOAPnuke was used to process the raw data, throwing out any read that contained adapters or uncalled bases, had a mean Phred below 15, or lacked an exact constant-primer or identifier match. High-quality paired reads were merged with COPE v1.2.5, and unique nucleotide sequences were defined as clonotypes. MiTCR v1.1 was used to align clonotypes to the IMGT TRBV, TRBD and TRBJ reference segments. Analysis was restricted to V-J combinations with a frequency above 0.0001, which covered over 98% of repertoires. The TCS score was defined as the ratio of F50 (clonal expansion) to E x V (chaos), calculated using BLOSUM62-based TCRdist between CDR3 peptides within each V-J. Welch's t-statistics and random forest reduced several hundred V-J features to 13, which were used in a naive Bayes classifier (R e1071). TCRdb cleaned the public reads at Q25 with fastp, built clones with MiXCR and kept in-frame beta chains. One record per CDR3 amino acid sequence lists the most common genes and DNA. TCRdb's processing, not the authors' own work, is the source of the V and J calls. This sample is represented by over 200,000 distinct CDR3 sequences; 17% of them were singletons. Together, the top ten hold around 52% of the sample.

Stable Graves' hyperthyroidism was defined as the absence of progression to ophthalmopathy over 18 months of follow-up. Hyperthyroidism patients were aged 18 to 65 years and newly diagnosed, with disease duration of less than 2 months. Any patient with an uncontrolled infection, another autoimmune disease, pregnancy or lactation was excluded. Diagnoses were established on the basis of clinical symptoms, serum thyroxine and TRAb, thyroid ultrasound, and orbital computed tomography. PBMCs were separated from approximately 9.9 ml of fresh peripheral blood using Ficoll-Paque density gradient centrifugation. Total RNA was extracted with Trizol reagent, and quality was checked on an Agilent 2100 Bioanalyzer. These data come from a study of T cells in Graves' hyperthyroidism and ophthalmopathy (dated by TCRdb to between 2019 and 2020). Some background on the complete study: Peripheral blood samples were taken at initial diagnosis, before any treatment was given. A discovery cohort of approximately 100 patients, about 40 with Graves' ophthalmopathy and roughly 59 with stable Graves' hyperthyroidism, was used to find distinguishing TCR V-J signatures. An independent validation cohort of around 19 hyperthyroidism patients and 17 patients who later progressed to ophthalmopathy tested prospective prediction of ophthalmopathy. The approximately 100 discovery patients were divided at random into training and test sets in a 7:3 ratio. The study also compared thyroid tissue and blood T-cell repertoires from about 6 Graves' hyperthyroidism patients. Once sampling was done, hyperthyroidism patients were given methimazole at a starting dose of 30 mg daily, whereas ophthalmopathy patients were given high-dose intravenous methylprednisolone. According to the paper, TCR Vbeta CDR3 sequencing was carried out on about 140 peripheral blood samples, which came from fewer than 50 ophthalmopathy, 75 or so hyperthyroidism and some 17 progressor patients.

What the work shows at the level of the full study, not this receptor alone: A model built on a 13 V-J signature distinguished ophthalmopathy from stable hyperthyroidism, reaching around 88% sensitivity and around 82% specificity in cross-validation and 80%/75% in testing. In validation, progression to ophthalmopathy was predicted by the model with nearly 71% sensitivity and just over 72% specificity, a median of 6.5 months before onset. Sample size was not statistically predetermined, and blinding of investigators to group allocation was not performed. Most expanded thyroid clonotypes (frequency above 0.001) were also detected in blood, a finding suggesting that blood repertoires may reflect thyroid immune responses.

Trimming removed 3 bases from V and 0 bases from J, leaving 9 bases between the germline ends. Its CDR3 holds 15 amino acids, cysteine through phenylalanine. The read is trimmed to its CDR3 DNA, 45 bases read in frame from base 1. CDR1 MNHNS and CDR2 SASEGT were looked up in the germline V gene. The chain was built from TRBV6-1 and TRBJ1-5, with the D gene not clear enough to name. Sequenced material: blood. This sequence was found in a man aged 45-60 years with Graves' hyperthyroidism. The CDR3 reads CASSEQAYSNQPQHF. The nucleotide sequence reads as follows: TGTGCCAGCAGTGAGCAGGCATATAGCAATCAGCCCCAGCATTTT.